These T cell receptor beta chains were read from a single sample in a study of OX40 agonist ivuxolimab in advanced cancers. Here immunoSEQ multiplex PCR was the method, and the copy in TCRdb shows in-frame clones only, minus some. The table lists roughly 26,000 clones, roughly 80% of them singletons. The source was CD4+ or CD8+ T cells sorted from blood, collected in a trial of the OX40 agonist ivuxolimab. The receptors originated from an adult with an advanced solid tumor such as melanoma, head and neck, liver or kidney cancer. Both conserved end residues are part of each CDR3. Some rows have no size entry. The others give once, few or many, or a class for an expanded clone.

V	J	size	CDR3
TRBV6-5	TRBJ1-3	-	CASRLLSGNTIYF
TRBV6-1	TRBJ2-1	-	CASSDLFGQTPYNEQFF
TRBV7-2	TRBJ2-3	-	CASSSGSADTQYF
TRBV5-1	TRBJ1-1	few	CASSLAGGDTEAFF
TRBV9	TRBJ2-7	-	CASSVDGQTNEQYF
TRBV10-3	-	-	CAISKTGYEQYF
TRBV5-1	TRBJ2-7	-	CASSLELGAYEQYF
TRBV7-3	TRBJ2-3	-	CASSSLAAEVDTQYF
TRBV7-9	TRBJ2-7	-	CASSIGQWGYEQYF
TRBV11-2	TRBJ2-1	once	CASIKGLAVSSEQFF
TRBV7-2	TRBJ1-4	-	CASSLRPLATNEKLFF
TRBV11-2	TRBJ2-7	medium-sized	CASGDQVPYEQYF
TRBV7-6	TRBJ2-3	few	CASSSAPGPRLVDTQYF
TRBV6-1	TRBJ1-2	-	CASRRQGTTNYGYTF
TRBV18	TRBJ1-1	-	CASSPQVWRETEAFF
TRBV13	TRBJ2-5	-	CASSLASKISYRETQYF
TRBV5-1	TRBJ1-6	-	CASSPRSSYNSPLHF
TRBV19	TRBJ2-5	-	CATRTPKGETQYF
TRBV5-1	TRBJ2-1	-	CASSPGQGAKNEQFF
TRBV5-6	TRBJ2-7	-	CASSLLTYEQYF
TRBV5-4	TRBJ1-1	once	CASNQDSNTEAFF
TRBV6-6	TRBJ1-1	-	CASSPTRVRTEAFF
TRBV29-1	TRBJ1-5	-	CSAGQGVGQPQHF
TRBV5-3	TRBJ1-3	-	CARSLSGGHSGNTIYF
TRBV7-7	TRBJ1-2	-	CASSGKGEQFNYGYTF
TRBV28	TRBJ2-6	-	CASRPALSGANVLTF
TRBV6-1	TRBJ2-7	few	CASSEFRGGVIF
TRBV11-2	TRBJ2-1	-	CASSLATTGEQFF
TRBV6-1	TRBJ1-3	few	CASSEARERRFHGNTIYF
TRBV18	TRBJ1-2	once	CASSSTDAATGGYTF
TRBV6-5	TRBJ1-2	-	CASSSHTGGSYGYTF
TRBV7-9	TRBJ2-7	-	CASSLFGLHEQYF
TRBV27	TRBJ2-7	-	CASSLSAGTQGSYEQYF
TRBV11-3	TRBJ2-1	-	CASSSLGDEQFF
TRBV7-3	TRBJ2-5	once	CASSLEGGPIETQYF
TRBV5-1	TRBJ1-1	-	CASTQGRGTEAFF
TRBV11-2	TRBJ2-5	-	CASSFTGEETQYF
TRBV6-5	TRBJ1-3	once	CASSLQGAPGNTIYF
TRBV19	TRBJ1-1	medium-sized	CASTALTGTMNTEAFF
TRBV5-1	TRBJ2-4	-	CASSPDREVNIQYF
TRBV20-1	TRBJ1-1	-	CSASQQIEAFF